Listed below are T cell receptor beta chains from one sample, sequenced in a study of T cells in Graves' hyperthyroidism and ophthalmopathy. TCRdb re-called the multiplex PCR reads with MiXCR, one entry per CDR3 protein. The table shows almost 500,000 distinct CDR3 sequences, with about 20% occurring only once. Sequenced: blood. The receptor source for this set is a woman between 65 and 79 years old with Graves' ophthalmopathy. CDR3s leave out the opening cysteine and the closing phenylalanine or tryptophan. D genes are given only for firm matches. The size entry is marked missing in some rows and otherwise reads once, few, many or a size class.

D	J	V	size	CDR3
TRBD1	TRBJ2-5	TRBV28	-	ASSPQGQGAKTQH
-	TRBJ1-6	TRBV30	few	AWNQKGPLH
-	TRBJ2-5	TRBV4-3	-	ASSQESGDGETQY
TRBD2	TRBJ2-5	TRBV12-3/TRBV12-4	many	ASSLVPGGETQY
-	TRBJ2-3	TRBV28	many	ASSLTADTQY
TRBD1	TRBJ1-1	TRBV6-1	few	ASKRQQDRAEAF
TRBD1	TRBJ2-7	TRBV9	-	ASTRDSLAYEQY
-	TRBJ2-7	TRBV11-2	-	ASSLDAQPPQY
-	TRBJ2-1	TRBV6-1	few	ASRSIGGSYNEQF
-	TRBJ1-1	TRBV18	-	ASSPPGFTEAF
TRBD2	TRBJ2-5	TRBV3-1	many	ASSQDRGLAGETQY
-	TRBJ2-7	TRBV24-1	many	ATSDLPTGGHYEQY
TRBD1	TRBJ2-7	TRBV24-1	-	ATSRQGYHEQY
-	TRBJ1-2	TRBV20-1	few	SASFRGDYGYT
TRBD1	TRBJ2-5	TRBV20-1	few	SARDRTGARETQY
TRBD1	TRBJ2-1	TRBV6-1	few	ASSDLGQGAEDEQF
TRBD1	TRBJ2-5	TRBV20-1	-	SAKRTGTETQY
-	TRBJ1-1	TRBV5-6	many	ASSLRVFETEAF
-	TRBJ2-5	TRBV7-2	many	ASSLNGGRRETQY
TRBD2	TRBJ2-2	TRBV7-2	many	AYPGTGRVTGELF
-	TRBJ1-2	TRBV20-1	-	TPTGTVYGYT
TRBD2	TRBJ2-3	TRBV11-2	-	ASSETAGGTDTQY
-	TRBJ1-1	TRBV29-1	-	SAGGRGGLNTEAF
-	TRBJ2-2	TRBV18	-	ASSPILLGLPNTGELF
-	TRBJ2-2	TRBV11-2	-	ASSLFPVGSGELF
TRBD2	TRBJ2-7	TRBV25-1	many	ASAGTSGAYEQY
TRBD2	TRBJ2-2	TRBV24-1	-	ATRVLAGGWDTGELF
TRBD2	TRBJ2-5	TRBV6-1	-	ASVAGGFQETQY
-	TRBJ2-6	TRBV27	-	ASSYRAGANVLT
-	TRBJ2-2	TRBV28	few	ASSGIRMPGGELF
TRBD2	TRBJ2-2	TRBV20-1	many	SAKKRGNTGELF
-	TRBJ1-2	TRBV10-3	-	AISEVEVNYGYT
TRBD2	TRBJ2-1	TRBV6-1	-	ASSLGRTRGSEQF
-	TRBJ1-2	TRBV6-5	few	ASSYSTGRNGYGYT
TRBD2	TRBJ2-1	TRBV7-2	-	ASSQLPGTSGRGGSYNEQF
-	TRBJ1-1	TRBV5-8	-	ASSLLRGPDMNTEAF
TRBD2	TRBJ2-1	TRBV7-2	many	ASSLVGTSGRLYNEQF
TRBD2	TRBJ2-5	TRBV5-1	-	ASSFRLAGEDETQY
-	TRBJ2-1	TRBV12-5	-	ASGSRLVKNEQF
-	TRBJ1-1	TRBV2	many	ASSEALQTEAF
TRBD1	TRBJ2-4	TRBV6-1	few	ATKWGTGGNIQY
-	TRBJ2-7	TRBV3-1	-	ASSQGAGETYEQY
-	TRBJ2-1	TRBV6-5	-	ASSYGDRSYNEQF
-	TRBJ2-7	TRBV28	-	ASSLRVPEQY
TRBD1	TRBJ1-1	TRBV2	-	ASREGAANTEAF
-	TRBJ1-3	TRBV12-3/TRBV12-4	few	ASSLEGRSGNTIY
-	TRBJ2-3	TRBV10-3	many	AISESQEADTQY
TRBD2	TRBJ2-1	TRBV6-1	many	ASSEVSWGLAHEQF
-	TRBJ2-1	TRBV5-1	many	ASARRGRDEQF
-	TRBJ2-7	TRBV19	-	ASRGTGVYEQY
-	TRBJ2-1	TRBV24-1	few	ATSDSGYPNYNEQF